This T cell receptor (beta chain) was found in a study of blood T cell repertoires in COVID-19. About the study: COVID-19 samples from acute and convalescent phases originated in the United States, Italy and Spain. In each case, the material was cDNA or gDNA derived from T cells, B-cell-depleted T cells, or PBMCs.

TCRdb keeps only in-frame clones here, not all; method: immunoSEQ multiplex PCR. The sample carries 210,000 or so clones, 83% recorded once. Everyone who took part was about 18 to 90 years old, and they came from about 25 US areas. V was shortened by 3 bases and J by 1 base, with 13 bases between the two germline ends. The CDR3 length is 15 residues. Per the germline V gene, CDR1 is SGHNT and CDR2 is YYREEE (reference sequence). This clone has just one count. This TCR was recovered from a woman between 45 and 60 years old who had been exposed to COVID-19. The sample was PBMCs or T cells enriched from blood (not recorded which). The V gene is TRBV5-4, the J gene TRBJ1-1, with D maybe TRBD1 (6 bases). CDR3 DNA sequence: TGTGCCAGCAGCTACAGGGCCACTCCGAACACTGAAGCTTTCTTT. It codes for CASSYRATPNTEAFF.